The rows below give T cell receptor beta chains drawn from one sample of a study of CD8 T cells in ankylosing spondylitis. One entry per CDR3 protein, called by TCRdb with MiXCR from the 5' RACE reads. The top ten hold 25% to 40% of the sample, which has some 240,000 distinct CDR3 sequences, approximately 20% seen once. The sequenced sample was blood, either unsorted or a sorted T cell fraction (not recorded which). The receptors come from a male donor with ankylosing spondylitis or in good health (not recorded which). CDR3s include the opening cysteine and the closing phenylalanine or tryptophan. D genes are given only for firm matches. Size is stated for part of the rows, as once, few or many counts, or as a class when the clone is expanded.

j_gene: TRBJ1-5; d_gene: -; abundance: few; v_gene: TRBV5-8; CDR3aa: CASSLGGSHQPQHF; CDR3nt: TGTGCCAGCAGCTTGGGAGGGTCCCATCAGCCCCAGCATTTT
j_gene: TRBJ2-7; d_gene: TRBD2; abundance: few; v_gene: TRBV5-1; CDR3aa: CASRYKAGVSLSYEQYF; CDR3nt: TGCGCCAGCAGATATAAAGCGGGAGTGAGCCTATCCTACGAGCAGTACTTC
j_gene: TRBJ1-1; d_gene: -; abundance: few; v_gene: TRBV4-1; CDR3aa: CASSQGRHSHTEAFF; CDR3nt: TGCGCCAGCAGCCAAGGACGGCACAGCCACACTGAAGCTTTCTTT
j_gene: TRBJ2-3; d_gene: TRBD1; abundance: -; v_gene: TRBV29-1; CDR3aa: CSALDRDVGDTQYF; CDR3nt: TGCAGCGCCTTGGACAGGGATGTTGGAGATACGCAGTATTTT
j_gene: TRBJ2-3; d_gene: TRBD1; abundance: few; v_gene: TRBV28; CDR3aa: CASSLRDRGASTDTQYF; CDR3nt: TGTGCCAGCAGTTTAAGGGACAGGGGGGCTAGCACAGATACGCAGTATTTT
j_gene: TRBJ1-1; d_gene: -; abundance: many; v_gene: TRBV7-8; CDR3aa: CASSLVAGNTEAFF; CDR3nt: TGTGCCAGCAGCTTAGTGGCCGGGAACACTGAAGCTTTCTTT
j_gene: TRBJ2-7; d_gene: -; abundance: few; v_gene: TRBV2; CDR3aa: CASSEPGEPTYEQYF; CDR3nt: TGTGCCAGCAGTGAACCCGGAGAACCCACCTACGAGCAGTACTTC
j_gene: TRBJ1-4; d_gene: -; abundance: -; v_gene: TRBV29-1; CDR3aa: CSVEKSPGEKLFF; CDR3nt: TGCAGCGTTGAAAAGAGCCCCGGTGAAAAACTGTTTTTT
j_gene: TRBJ1-4; d_gene: -; abundance: few; v_gene: TRBV9; CDR3aa: CASSAAGGAGEKLFF; CDR3nt: TGTGCCAGCAGCGCCGCAGGTGGGGCCGGAGAAAAACTGTTTTTT
j_gene: TRBJ2-7; d_gene: TRBD2; abundance: many; v_gene: TRBV12-3/TRBV12-4; CDR3aa: CASSLGGLAYEQYF; CDR3nt: TGTGCCAGCAGCTTAGGTGGACTAGCCTACGAGCAGTACTTC
j_gene: TRBJ2-1; d_gene: -; abundance: -; v_gene: TRBV5-4; CDR3aa: CASSLPGAPEQFF; CDR3nt: TGTGCCAGCAGCTTGCCGGGAGCTCCTGAGCAGTTCTTC
j_gene: TRBJ2-3; d_gene: -; abundance: few; v_gene: TRBV12-3/TRBV12-4; CDR3aa: CASSAPEQAADTQYF; CDR3nt: TGTGCCAGCAGTGCCCCAGAGCAAGCGGCAGATACGCAGTATTTT
j_gene: TRBJ2-3; d_gene: -; abundance: few; v_gene: TRBV10-3; CDR3aa: CAASQRTSTDTQYF; CDR3nt: TGTGCCGCGTCTCAGCGGACTAGCACAGATACGCAGTATTTT
j_gene: TRBJ1-4; d_gene: -; abundance: -; v_gene: TRBV27; CDR3aa: CASSPIRGDEKLFF; CDR3nt: TGTGCCAGCAGTCCCATCCGAGGGGATGAAAAACTGTTTTTT
j_gene: TRBJ1-2; d_gene: -; abundance: many; v_gene: TRBV6-1; CDR3aa: CASSEFWTRDGYTF; CDR3nt: TGTGCCAGCAGTGAATTTTGGACCCGGGATGGCTACACCTTC
j_gene: TRBJ1-1; d_gene: -; abundance: few; v_gene: TRBV4-1; CDR3aa: CASSHRHGPEAFF; CDR3nt: TGCGCCAGCAGCCATAGACACGGACCTGAAGCTTTCTTT
j_gene: TRBJ1-4; d_gene: -; abundance: -; v_gene: TRBV27; CDR3aa: CASSSMDGNEKLFF; CDR3nt: TGTGCCAGCAGTTCAATGGACGGTAATGAAAAACTGTTTTTT
j_gene: TRBJ2-7; d_gene: TRBD2; abundance: -; v_gene: TRBV4-1; CDR3aa: CASTTSGRPYEQYF; CDR3nt: TGCGCCAGTACGACTAGCGGGCGACCATACGAGCAGTACTTC
j_gene: TRBJ2-3; d_gene: -; abundance: -; v_gene: TRBV11-2; CDR3aa: CASSLSPDTQYF; CDR3nt: TGTGCCAGCAGCTTATCGCCAGATACGCAGTATTTT
j_gene: TRBJ2-3; d_gene: -; abundance: many; v_gene: TRBV4-2; CDR3aa: CASSQVRQATDTQYF; CDR3nt: TGTGCCAGCAGCCAAGTCAGACAGGCCACAGATACGCAGTATTTT
j_gene: TRBJ2-1; d_gene: TRBD2; abundance: -; v_gene: TRBV7-6; CDR3aa: CASSLPRTSVRGNEQFF; CDR3nt: TGTGCCAGCAGCTTACCCAGGACTAGCGTAAGGGGCAATGAGCAGTTCTTC
j_gene: TRBJ2-3; d_gene: TRBD1; abundance: few; v_gene: TRBV12-3/TRBV12-4; CDR3aa: CASIRGQGPTDTQYF; CDR3nt: TGTGCCAGCATACGTGGACAGGGCCCCACAGATACGCAGTATTTT
j_gene: TRBJ2-3; d_gene: TRBD2; abundance: -; v_gene: TRBV27; CDR3aa: CACWERGATTSGRASDTQYF; CDR3nt: TGTGCCTGCTGGGAGCGGGGGGCAACAACTAGCGGGAGGGCCTCAGATACGCAGTATTTT
j_gene: TRBJ2-7; d_gene: TRBD1; abundance: -; v_gene: TRBV20-1; CDR3aa: CSARPRDREPYYEQYF; CDR3nt: TGCAGTGCTAGACCCCGGGACAGGGAGCCATACTACGAGCAGTACTTC
j_gene: TRBJ2-5; d_gene: -; abundance: few; v_gene: TRBV10-3; CDR3aa: CAISELQPRWGQYF; CDR3nt: TGTGCCATCAGTGAACTACAGCCAAGATGGGGCCAGTACTTC